These 31 T cell receptor beta chains were all obtained from the same sample, sequenced in a study of human T cells and chemical hapten exposure. Time point here: pre-sensitization, week 0. Noted treatment: therapeutic diphenylcyclopropenone sensitization with weekly scalp DPC. TCRdb re-called the RACE reads through MiXCR, storing one row per CDR3 protein. In the table there are about 300,000 distinct CDR3 sequences, around 5.5% of which are singletons. Sequences were derived from whole blood, sampled in connection with sensitization to the hapten diphenylcyclopropenone (DPC). These receptors were taken from a woman younger than 35 with alopecia areata. Some clones in this sample may be carry-over from other donors' samples.

This rearrangement joins TRBV10-3 to TRBJ2-3, with 8 bases fitting TRBD1. This CDR3 is 17 amino acids long. The trim removed 11 bases at V and 1 base at J, leaving 17 bases unmatched. Germline V gene data show CDR1 as ENHRY and CDR2 as SYGVKD. This chain's CDR3 is CAAGTGVTPTRTDTQYF. The CDR3 DNA follows: TGTGCCGCCGGGACAGGAGTAACCCCGACACGCACAGATACGCAGTATTTT.

Many counts were recorded for this clonotype. V usage is TRBV9 and J usage is TRBJ1-2; D is unclear. The CDR3 is 14 amino acids. Germline V gives CDR1 SGDLS, CDR2 YYNGEE. Trimming cost V 3 bases and J 1 base, with 10 bases left between them. Written as DNA, the CDR3 is TGTGCCAGCAGCGGCGACACCCGTAACTATGGCTACACCTTC. It translates to CASSGDTRNYGYTF.

This clonotype was seen many times. V gene TRBV6-2 or TRBV6-3 combines with J gene TRBJ2-6, with no clear D. Trimming removed 2 bases from V and 0 bases from J, with 5 bases in between. CDR1 and CDR2 from the germline V gene are MNHEY and SVGEGT. The CDR3 totals 15 residues. The CDR3 protein is CASSYGHSGANVLTF. Written as DNA, the CDR3 is TGTGCCAGCAGTTACGGCCACTCTGGGGCCAACGTCCTGACTTTC.

This clonotype has at least ten counts. J is TRBJ2-3 and V is TRBV29-1; D uncertain. V lost 4 bases, J lost 4 bases, and 9 bases lay in between. The CDR3 length is 12 residues. Germline V gene lookup returns CDR1 SQVTM and CDR2 ANQGSEA. Here the CDR3 DNA reads TGCAGCGTTGTACCGCCAGCAGATACGCAGTATTTT. It yields the protein CSVVPPADTQYF.

This clonotype was counted between two and nine times. The CDR3 loop is CASSLGTVDQPQHF. CDR3 nucleotide sequence: TGTGCCAGCAGCTTAGGTACAGTCGATCAGCCCCAGCATTTT. This chain uses TRBV7-9 with TRBJ1-5; D call uncertain. Germline V CDR1 and CDR2: SEHNR, FQNEAQ (reference sequence). V was clipped by 1 base and J by 5 bases, with 9 bases between them. This CDR3 is built from 14 residues.

At least ten counts were recorded for this clonotype. The chain links TRBV7-2 to TRBJ1-1; perhaps TRBD1 as D (6 bases). The CDR3 runs to 14 residues. V was clipped by 1 base and J by 0 bases, with 6 bases between them. From germline, CDR1 is SGHTA and CDR2 FQGNSA. In DNA form, the CDR3 reads TGTGCCAGCAGCTTAGGACAGGTGAACACTGAAGCTTTCTTT. Its protein is CASSLGQVNTEAFF.

This clonotype was recorded many times. J is TRBJ2-7 and V is TRBV5-1, with 7 positions matching TRBD1. Germline V gene sequence: CDR1 SGHRS, CDR2 YFSETQ. The CDR3 extends over 14 amino acids. The ends lost 3 bases at V and 2 bases at J; junction bases unmatched: 5. The CDR3 DNA is TGCGCCAGCAGCTCGCGGACAGGAACCTACGAGCAGTACTTC. Its translation: CASSSRTGTYEQYF.

This sequence joins TRBV6-5 and TRBJ1-2, with D possibly TRBD1 on 5 matching bases. This CDR3 has 16 residues. V was shortened by 2 bases and J by 5 bases, with 18 bases between the two germline ends. The germline V gene has CDR1 MNHEY and CDR2 SVGAGI. The CDR3 sequence is CASSYPSDGTRYGYTF. CDR3 DNA: TGTGCCAGCAGTTACCCCTCGGACGGGACTCGGTATGGCTACACCTTC.

This chain uses TRBV20-1 with TRBJ2-7, with no clear D. Trimming pared 3 bases from V and 3 bases from J, leaving 9 bases between. The germline V gene encodes CDR1 DFQATT and CDR2 SNEGSKA (reference sequence). CDR3 length: 12 amino acids. The CDR3 loop reads CSASGSDYEQYF. Written as DNA, the CDR3 is TGCAGTGCTAGTGGGTCGGACTACGAGCAGTACTTC.

At least ten counts were recorded for this clonotype. The J gene is TRBJ1-5, the V gene TRBV12-3 or TRBV12-4; TRBD1 might be the D (5 bases). This CDR3 region has 16 residues. The germline V and J ends were trimmed by 5 bases and 5 bases, with 19 bases remaining between them. CDR3 sequence reads: CASSRGGRDSHQPQHF. The CDR3 coding sequence is TGTGCCAGCAGTCGGGGCGGCAGGGATTCCCATCAGCCCCAGCATTTT.

The rearrangement uses TRBV6-2 or TRBV6-3 and TRBJ1-6; D possibly corresponds to TRBD1 (6 bases). Germline V lookup: CDR1 MNHEY, CDR2 SVGEGT. V lost 2 bases, J lost 0 bases, and 17 bases lay in between. The CDR3 runs 19 residues. CDR3 DNA sequence: TGTGCCAGCAGTTACCGACAGGCGGCCGATAGCTCCTATAATTCACCCCTCCACTTT. Encoded protein: CASSYRQAADSSYNSPLHF.

This clonotype has more than one count but fewer than ten. The chain employs TRBV5-6 and TRBJ1-3, with D unresolved. In germline, CDR1 is SGHDT, CDR2 YYEEEE. The CDR3 extends over 11 amino acids. The V end was cut by 1 base, the J end by 8 bases, with 4 bases between. CDR3 loop: CASSLLHTIYF. As DNA, the CDR3 is TGTGCCAGCAGCTTGTTGCACACCATATATTTT.

This clonotype was seen ten or more times. The rearrangement links TRBV11-1 to TRBJ2-3, with D perhaps matching TRBD2 (6 bases). The CDR3 has 13 residues. V gave up 10 bases and J gave up 2 bases, with 13 bases separating them. Germline-derived CDR1 and CDR2 are SGHAT and FQDESV (reference sequence). The CDR3 loop is CAIRGKSTDTQYF. CDR3 sequence (DNA): TGTGCCATCCGCGGGAAGTCCACAGATACGCAGTATTTT.

The V gene is TRBV20-1, the J gene TRBJ2-7; TRBD2 matches at 9 bases. CDR1 DFQATT and CDR2 SNEGSKA come from the germline V gene (reference sequence). V shed 3 bases, J shed 1 base, and the junction held 7 bases outside the gene matches. The CDR3 sequence is 15 residues long. Here the CDR3 reads CSARAGTSPSYEQYF. The CDR3 nucleotides are TGCAGTGCTAGGGCCGGGACTAGCCCTTCCTACGAGCAGTACTTC.

This clonotype was counted at least ten times. This chain joins TRBV7-2 and TRBJ2-3; D unclear. V lost 5 bases to trimming and J lost 1 base, with 16 bases between them. The CDR3 is made up of 16 amino acids. The germline gives CDR1 SGHTA, CDR2 FQGNSA. CDR3 nucleotides: TGTGCCAGCAGCCACGCCTCTGGGTCTGGCACAGATACGCAGTATTTT. Translated, it gives CASSHASGSGTDTQYF. The whole variable domain, filled in from reference TRBV7-2 and TRBJ2-3, reads GAGVSQSPSNKVTEKGKDVELRCDPISGHTALYWYRQSLGQGLEFLIYFQGNSAPDKSGLPSDRFSAERTGGSVSTLTIQRTQQEDSAVYLCASSHASGSGTDTQYFGPGTRLTVL.

This clonotype was recorded many times. V is TRBV11-2 and J is TRBJ1-3; 8 bases agree with TRBD1. The CDR3 has 15 amino acids. Germline lookup yields CDR1 SGHAT and CDR2 FQNNGV. J was trimmed by 3 bases and V by 4 bases; bases with no gene match: 5. The CDR3 is CASSSTGGYGNTIYF. The CDR3 DNA reads as TGTGCCAGCAGCTCCACAGGGGGTTATGGAAACACCATATATTTT.

This clonotype was counted only a few times. The chain employs TRBV20-1 and TRBJ2-7; the match to TRBD1 covers 9 bases. The junction had 4 bases not matched to a gene; V was cut back by 2 bases and J by 5 bases. The CDR3 consists of 13 residues. The germline V gene has CDR1 DFQATT and CDR2 SNEGSKA (reference sequence). CDR3: CSARPDRGNEQYF. The CDR3 DNA reads TGCAGTGCTAGACCTGACAGGGGGAACGAGCAGTACTTC.

This clonotype was counted at least ten times. The CDR3 protein is CASSRDGTSYNEQFF. The CDR3 nucleotides read TGTGCCAGCAGCCGGGATGGGACGAGCTACAATGAGCAGTTCTTC. The V gene is TRBV7-3, the J gene TRBJ2-1; possibly TRBD1 or TRBD2 for D (5 bases each). CDR1 SGHTA and CDR2 FQGTGA come from the germline V gene. V lost 5 bases, J lost 3 bases, and 14 bases lay in between. This CDR3 contains 15 residues.

This clonotype appeared many times. The gene calls are TRBV5-1 and TRBJ2-6; D not certain. CDR1 and CDR2 (germline): SGHRS, YFSETQ. CDR3 length equals 13 residues. The V end was cut by 6 bases, the J end by 3 bases, with 7 bases between. In DNA form, the CDR3 reads TGCGCCAGCAAATTCCTTGGGGCCAACGTCCTGACTTTC. Protein product: CASKFLGANVLTF.

This clonotype was observed a handful of times. The V gene is TRBV5-1, the J gene TRBJ1-4; D call uncertain. Per germline, CDR1 SGHRS and CDR2 YFSETQ. Trimming pared 0 bases from V and 4 bases from J, leaving 7 bases between. CDR3 length: 14 residues. CDR3: CASSLGAVNEKLFF. CDR3 sequence (DNA): TGCGCCAGCAGCTTGGGGGCAGTTAATGAAAAACTGTTTTTT.

This clonotype has ten or more counts. Here the CDR3 DNA reads TGTGCCAGCAGCATACAGGGGGTAGGGACTGAAGCTTTCTTT. Translated, it gives CASSIQGVGTEAFF. This rearrangement joins TRBV6-5 to TRBJ1-1; 8 bases match TRBD1. Trimming at V came to 6 bases and at J to 5 bases, leaving 8 bases not matched to a gene. The CDR3 is made up of 14 amino acids. Germline-derived CDR1 and CDR2 are MNHEY and SVGAGI.

This clonotype has only a few counts. V usage is TRBV12-3 or TRBV12-4 and J usage is TRBJ2-3; 12 positions match TRBD2. This CDR3 is 15 amino acids long. V shed 3 bases, J shed 5 bases, and the junction held 3 bases outside the gene matches. CDR3 loop: CASSFPSGGEDTQYF. CDR3 in DNA: TGTGCCAGCAGTTTTCCTAGCGGGGGGGAAGATACGCAGTATTTT.

This clonotype showed up just a few times. This chain connects TRBV11-2 to TRBJ2-1, with TRBD1 identical over 9 bases. CDR1 and CDR2 (germline): SGHAT, FQNNGV. The CDR3 length is 15 residues. With 4 bases clipped from V and 6 bases from J, the junction kept 7 bases outside the gene matches. CDR3 amino acids: CASSYGLTGGNEQFF. CDR3 bases: TGTGCCAGCAGCTATGGGTTGACAGGGGGCAATGAGCAGTTCTTC. The whole variable domain, remainder taken from reference TRBV11-2 and TRBJ2-1, is EAGVAQSPRYKIIEKRQSVAFWCNPISGHATLYWYQQILGQGPKLLIQFQNNGVVDDSQLPKDRFSAERLKGVDSTLKIQPAKLEDSAVYLCASSYGLTGGNEQFFGPGTRLTVL.

V usage is TRBV4-1 and J usage is TRBJ2-3, with D tentatively TRBD2 (6 bases). Trimming left V 1 base short and J 5 bases short, with 10 bases between. The length of the CDR3 is 14 residues. CDR1 MGHRA and CDR2 YSYEKL come from the germline V gene. The DNA for the CDR3 is TGCGCCAGCAGCCAAGGGCCCGGGGGAGATACGCAGTATTTT. This translates into CASSQGPGGDTQYF.

This chain joins TRBV2 and TRBJ1-2; the D gene is possibly TRBD1 (5 bases). There are 14 residues in the CDR3. The V gene's germline CDR1 is SNHLY and CDR2 FYNNEI. Between the trimmed V and J ends, which lost 7 bases and 8 bases, there was a span of 20 bases. This CDR3 reads CASTEELGTGGYTF. The CDR3 DNA reads as TGTGCCAGCACTGAGGAGCTCGGGACCGGGGGCTACACCTTC.

In DNA, the CDR3 is TGTGCCAGCAGTCCCTTGCAGGACACAGAGAAAGCTTTCTTT. It yields the protein CASSPLQDTEKAFF. The chain is built from TRBV12-3 or TRBV12-4 and TRBJ1-1; D may be TRBD1 (5 bases). This CDR3 is built from 14 residues. V was clipped by 5 bases and J by 9 bases, with 19 bases between them.

This clonotype was detected ten times or more. The chain combines TRBV27 with TRBJ2-2; D remains ambiguous. The CDR3 covers 13 residues. The germline gives CDR1 MNHEY, CDR2 SMNVEV (reference sequence). Trimming left V 0 bases short and J 5 bases short, with 4 bases between. The CDR3: CASSLSETGELFF. The CDR3 DNA reads as TGTGCCAGCAGTTTATCAGAAACCGGGGAGCTGTTTTTT.

The gene calls are TRBV15 and TRBJ1-2; 9 nucleotides agree with TRBD1. Germline loops: CDR1 LNHNV, CDR2 YYDKDF (reference sequence). The J segment lost 7 bases and the V segment lost 0 bases, leaving 12 bases of the junction unmatched. This CDR3 contains 17 residues. The CDR3 sequence: CATSRDGFGTGNGGYTF. In nucleotides, the CDR3 is TGTGCCACCAGCAGAGATGGGTTTGGGACAGGGAACGGTGGCTACACCTTC.

This clonotype was observed a handful of times. This sequence joins TRBV27 and TRBJ1-5; D remains unclear. V shed 3 bases and J shed 0 bases, with 6 bases lying between them. The CDR3 length is 14 residues. Germline CDR1 reads MNHEY; CDR2 reads SMNVEV (reference sequence). For the CDR3, the DNA is TGTGCCAGCAGTTTGAAAAGTAGCAATCAGCCCCAGCATTTT. Translation: CASSLKSSNQPQHF.

The table lists this clonotype with a few counts. This chain connects TRBV7-2 to TRBJ2-3; a possible D gene is TRBD2 (6 bases). V lost 5 bases and J lost 2, with 17 bases in between. CDR3 length equals 16 residues. Germline V gene data show CDR1 as SGHTA and CDR2 as FQGNSA. For the CDR3, the DNA is TGTGCCAGCAGCCCAGGGAGGAGAACCTCCACAGATACGCAGTATTTT. Encoded protein: CASSPGRRTSTDTQYF.

This clonotype was picked up a small number of times. This chain links TRBV4-3 with TRBJ2-5; no clear D. The CDR3 is 13 amino acids. The V gene's germline CDR1 is LGHNA and CDR2 YSLEER. V gave up 4 bases and J gave up 5 bases, with 11 bases separating them. The CDR3 coding sequence is TGCGCCAGCAGCCGCCACCCCAGGGAGACCCAGTACTTC. Protein sequence: CASSRHPRETQYF.